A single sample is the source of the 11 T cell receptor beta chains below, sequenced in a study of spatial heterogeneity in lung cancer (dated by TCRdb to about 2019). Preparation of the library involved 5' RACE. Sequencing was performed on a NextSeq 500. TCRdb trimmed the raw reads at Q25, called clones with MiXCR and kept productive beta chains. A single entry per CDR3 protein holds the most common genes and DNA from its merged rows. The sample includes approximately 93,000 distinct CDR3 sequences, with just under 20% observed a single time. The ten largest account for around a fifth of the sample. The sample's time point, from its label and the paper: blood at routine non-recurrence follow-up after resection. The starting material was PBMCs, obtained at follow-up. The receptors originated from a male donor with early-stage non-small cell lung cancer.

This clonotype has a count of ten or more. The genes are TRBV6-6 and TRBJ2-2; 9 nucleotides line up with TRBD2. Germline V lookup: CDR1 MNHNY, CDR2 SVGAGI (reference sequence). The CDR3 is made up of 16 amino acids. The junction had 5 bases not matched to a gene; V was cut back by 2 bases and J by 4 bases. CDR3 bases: TGTGCCAGCAGTTACGGGCTAGCGGGGACCACCGGGGAGCTGTTTTTT. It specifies CASSYGLAGTTGELFF.

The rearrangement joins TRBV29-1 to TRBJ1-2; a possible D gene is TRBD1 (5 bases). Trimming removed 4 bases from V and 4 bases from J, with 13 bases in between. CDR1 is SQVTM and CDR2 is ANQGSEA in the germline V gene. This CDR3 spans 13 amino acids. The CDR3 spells CSVGRDGLYGYTF. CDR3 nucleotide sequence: TGCAGCGTTGGACGGGACGGGCTCTATGGCTACACCTTC.

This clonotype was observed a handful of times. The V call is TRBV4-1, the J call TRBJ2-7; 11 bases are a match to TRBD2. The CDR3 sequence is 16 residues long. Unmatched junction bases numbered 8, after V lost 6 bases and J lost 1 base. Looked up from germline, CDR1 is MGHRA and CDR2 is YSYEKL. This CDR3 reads CASRAQGTSGSYEQYF. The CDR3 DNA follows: TGCGCCAGCAGGGCTCAAGGGACTAGCGGATCCTACGAGCAGTACTTC.

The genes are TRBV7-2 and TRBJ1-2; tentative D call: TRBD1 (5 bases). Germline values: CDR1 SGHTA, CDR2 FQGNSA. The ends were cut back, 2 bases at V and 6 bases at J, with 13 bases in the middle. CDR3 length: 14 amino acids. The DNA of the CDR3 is TGTGCCAGCAGCTTAACTATCGGACAACATGGCTACACCTTC. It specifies CASSLTIGQHGYTF.

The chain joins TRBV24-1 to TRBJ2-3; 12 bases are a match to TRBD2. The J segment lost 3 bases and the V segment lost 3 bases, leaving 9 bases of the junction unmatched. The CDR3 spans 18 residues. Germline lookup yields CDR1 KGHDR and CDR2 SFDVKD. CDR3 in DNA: TGTGCCACCAGTGATACCCTCCTAGCGGGAGGGCCAACAGATACGCAGTATTTT. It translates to CATSDTLLAGGPTDTQYF.

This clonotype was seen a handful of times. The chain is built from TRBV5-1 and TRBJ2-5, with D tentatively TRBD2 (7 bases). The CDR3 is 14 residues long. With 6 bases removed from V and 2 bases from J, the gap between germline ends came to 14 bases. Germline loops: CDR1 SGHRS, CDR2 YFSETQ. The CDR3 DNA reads TGCGCCAGCAACCCCGGGGGGCTACAAGAGACCCAGTACTTC. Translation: CASNPGGLQETQYF.

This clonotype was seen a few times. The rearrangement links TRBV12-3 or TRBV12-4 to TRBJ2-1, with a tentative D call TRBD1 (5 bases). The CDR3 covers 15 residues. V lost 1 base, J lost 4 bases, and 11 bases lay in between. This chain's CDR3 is CASSLEGALYNEQFF. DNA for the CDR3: TGTGCCAGCAGTTTAGAAGGGGCCTTATACAATGAGCAGTTCTTC.

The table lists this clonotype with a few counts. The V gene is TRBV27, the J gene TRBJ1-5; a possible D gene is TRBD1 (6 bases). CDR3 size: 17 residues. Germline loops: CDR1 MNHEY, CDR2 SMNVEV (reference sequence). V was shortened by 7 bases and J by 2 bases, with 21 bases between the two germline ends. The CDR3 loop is CASMSLGLRQGNQPQHF. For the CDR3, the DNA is TGTGCCAGCATGAGTCTCGGGTTACGACAGGGCAATCAGCCCCAGCATTTT.

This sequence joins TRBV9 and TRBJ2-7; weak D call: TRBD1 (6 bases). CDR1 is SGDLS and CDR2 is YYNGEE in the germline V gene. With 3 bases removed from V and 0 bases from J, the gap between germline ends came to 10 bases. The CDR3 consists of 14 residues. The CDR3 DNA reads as TGTGCCAGCAGCGCAGGGACACCCTCCTACGAGCAGTACTTC. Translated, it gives CASSAGTPSYEQYF.

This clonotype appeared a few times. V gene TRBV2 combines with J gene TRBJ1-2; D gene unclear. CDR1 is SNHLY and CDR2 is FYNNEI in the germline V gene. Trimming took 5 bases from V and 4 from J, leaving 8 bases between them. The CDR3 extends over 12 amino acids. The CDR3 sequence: CASSPQSYGYTF. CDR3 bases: TGTGCCAGCAGTCCACAGAGCTATGGCTACACCTTC.

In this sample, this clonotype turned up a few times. DNA of the CDR3: TGCGCCAGCAGCCACACAGAGACAACCACCGGGGAGCTGTTTTTT. Amino acid sequence: CASSHTETTTGELFF. The chain is built from TRBV4-3 and TRBJ2-2; D is undetermined. V was pared by 3 bases and J by 4 bases, with 12 bases between. Germline assignment: CDR1 LGHNA and CDR2 YSLEER. The CDR3 has 15 residues.